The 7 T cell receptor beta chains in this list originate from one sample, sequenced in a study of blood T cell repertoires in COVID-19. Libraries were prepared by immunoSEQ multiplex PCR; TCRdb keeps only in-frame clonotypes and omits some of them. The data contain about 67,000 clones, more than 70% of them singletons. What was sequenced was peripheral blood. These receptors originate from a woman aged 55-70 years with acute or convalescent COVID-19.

CDR3 protein: CASSLGGPGYGYTF. The CDR3 DNA reads as TGTGCCAGCAGCTTGGGGGGGCCCGGCTATGGCTACACCTTC. V and J are TRBV5-8 and TRBJ1-2; D perhaps matches TRBD1 (6 bases). Germline-derived CDR1 and CDR2 are SGHTS and YDEGEE. There are 14 residues in the CDR3. Trimming took off 0 bases at V and 4 bases at J, with 10 bases between the two ends.

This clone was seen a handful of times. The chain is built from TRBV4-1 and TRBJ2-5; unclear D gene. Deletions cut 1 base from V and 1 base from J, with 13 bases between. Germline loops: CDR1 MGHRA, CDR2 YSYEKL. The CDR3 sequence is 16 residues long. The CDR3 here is CASSQVLTRSQETQYF. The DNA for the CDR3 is TGCGCCAGCAGCCAAGTTTTAACGAGGTCCCAAGAGACCCAGTACTTC.

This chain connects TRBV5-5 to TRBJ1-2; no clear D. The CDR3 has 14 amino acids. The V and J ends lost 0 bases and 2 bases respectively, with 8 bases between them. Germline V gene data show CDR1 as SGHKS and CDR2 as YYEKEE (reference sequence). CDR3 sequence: CASSLAPENYGYTF. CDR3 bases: TGTGCCAGCAGCTTGGCCCCAGAAAACTATGGCTACACCTTC. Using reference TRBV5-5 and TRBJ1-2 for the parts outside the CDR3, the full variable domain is DAGVTQSPTHLIKTRGQQVTLRCSPISGHKSVSWYQQVLGQGPQFIFQYYEKEERGRGNFPDRFSARQFPNYSSELNVNALLLGDSALYLCASSLAPENYGYTFGSGTRLTVV.

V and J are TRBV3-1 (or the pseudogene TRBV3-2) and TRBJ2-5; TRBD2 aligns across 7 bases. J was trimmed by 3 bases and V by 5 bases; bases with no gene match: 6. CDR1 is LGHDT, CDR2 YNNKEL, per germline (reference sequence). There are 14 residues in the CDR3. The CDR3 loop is CASSAGGGEETQYF. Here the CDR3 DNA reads TGTGCCAGCAGCGCCGGCGGGGGAGAAGAGACCCAGTACTTC.

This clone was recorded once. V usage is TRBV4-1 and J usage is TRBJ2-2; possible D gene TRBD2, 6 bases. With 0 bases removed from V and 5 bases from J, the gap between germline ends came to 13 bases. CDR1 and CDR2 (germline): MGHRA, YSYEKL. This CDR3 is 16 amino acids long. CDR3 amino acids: CASSQDWGGRTGELFF. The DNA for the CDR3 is TGCGCCAGCAGCCAAGACTGGGGAGGAAGGACCGGGGAGCTGTTTTTT.

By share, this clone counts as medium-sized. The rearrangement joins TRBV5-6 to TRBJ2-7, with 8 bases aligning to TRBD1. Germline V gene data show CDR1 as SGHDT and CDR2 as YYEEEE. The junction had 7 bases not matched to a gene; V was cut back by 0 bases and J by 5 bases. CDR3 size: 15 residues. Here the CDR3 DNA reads TGTGCCAGCAGCTTGGCCCAGGGGGCCAGGGACGAGCAGTACTTC. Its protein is CASSLAQGARDEQYF.

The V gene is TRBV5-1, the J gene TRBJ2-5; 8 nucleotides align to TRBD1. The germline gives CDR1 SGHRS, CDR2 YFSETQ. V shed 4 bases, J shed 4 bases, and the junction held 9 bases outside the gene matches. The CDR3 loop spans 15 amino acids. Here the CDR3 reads CASSPRTGTPETQYF. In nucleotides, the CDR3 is TGCGCCAGCAGCCCCCGGACAGGGACCCCAGAGACCCAGTACTTC.